This TCR beta chain was sequenced in a study of early T cells in non-severe SARS-CoV-2 infection. A few counts support this clonotype. A single record per CDR3 protein comes from TCRdb applying MiXCR to the 5' RACE reads. The table has about 41,000 distinct CDR3 sequences, roughly 10% seen once; the top ten hold about 9.9%. The V gene's germline CDR1 is DFQATT and CDR2 SNEGSKA (reference sequence). The J segment lost 3 bases and the V segment lost 4 bases, leaving 3 bases of the junction unmatched. CDR3 length: 13 amino acids. Sample: whole blood. The V call is TRBV20-1, the J call TRBJ2-7; 10 bases agree with TRBD2. This clonotype was obtained from an adult who was a healthcare worker with PCR-confirmed SARS-CoV-2 infection or an uninfected control (not recorded which). CDR3 sequence reads: CSANSGGFYEQYF. CDR3 coding DNA: TGCAGTGCTAATAGCGGGGGGTTCTACGAGCAGTACTTC.